These T cell receptor beta chains were read from a single sample in a study of T cell responses to AZD1222 COVID-19 vaccine. The repertoire was sequenced with immunoSEQ multiplex PCR; TCRdb's copy has only in-frame clones and lacks some. The repertoire includes roughly 120,000 clones, around 89% of them detected once, and 6.5% to 7.5% sits in the top ten. Sequencing used peripheral blood, obtained 28 days after the second AZD1222 dose. The receptors were gathered from an adult who received the AZD1222 COVID-19 vaccine. Both conserved end residues are part of each CDR3. Fields, in order: D gene, V gene, J gene, clone size, CDR3 DNA, CDR3 protein. D genes are given only for firm matches. Rows give clone size only sometimes, using once, few, many, or a class for an expanded clone.

TRBD1	TRBV7-8	TRBJ2-1	.	TGTGCCAGCAGTTCCACAGGGGGCGGGCTCAATGAGCAGTTCTTC	CASSSTGGGLNEQFF
TRBD1	TRBV5-6	TRBJ1-1	once	TGTGCCAGCAGCCCGGGACAGGGGGCGGGAGCTTTCTTT	CASSPGQGAGAFF
TRBD1	TRBV10-3	TRBJ1-1	.	TGTGCCATCGGGGACAGGGGGTTCGCGGAAGCTTTCTTT	CAIGDRGFAEAFF
.	TRBV6-5	TRBJ2-7	.	TGTGCCAGCAAAGAGTTCACGCTGGCCTACGAGCAGTACTTC	CASKEFTLAYEQYF
TRBD1	TRBV7-9	TRBJ1-2	.	TGTGCCAGCAGCTTCGGACAGGGCGGTGGCTACACCTTC	CASSFGQGGGYTF
.	TRBV28	TRBJ2-7	.	TGTGCCAGCAGTGATTGGGCTGTCGATCGCTACGAGCAGTACTTC	CASSDWAVDRYEQYF
.	TRBV7-9	TRBJ1-2	.	TGTGCCAGCAGCTTAGGGGACACCCTCAGGGGCTACACCTTC	CASSLGDTLRGYTF
.	TRBV29-1	TRBJ2-5	.	TGCAGCGCTCGCGAAGAACAAGAGACCCAGTACTTC	CSAREEQETQYF
.	TRBV11-3	TRBJ1-4	.	TGTGCCAGCAGCTTAGATGGAACGGGAAGGGGTGAAAAACTGTTTTTT	CASSLDGTGRGEKLFF
TRBD2	TRBV7-2	TRBJ2-7	few	TGTGCCAGCAGCTTAGGGGCTAGCGGGGGGTCCACCTACGAGCAGTACTTC	CASSLGASGGSTYEQYF
TRBD2	TRBV24-1	TRBJ2-1	.	TGTGCCACCTCACTAGCGGGGGGTAACAATGAGCAGTTCTTC	CATSLAGGNNEQFF
.	TRBV6-5	TRBJ1-3	.	TGTGCCAGCAGTTCACCATTACGGATCTCTGGAAACACCATATATTTT	CASSSPLRISGNTIYF
TRBD2	TRBV3-1/TRBV3-2	TRBJ2-1	.	TGTGCCAGCAGCCAAGACCCAGGGAGCGGGGGTCTTCTAAGCTCCTACAATGAGCAGTTCTTC	CASSQDPGSGGLLSSYNEQFF
TRBD2	TRBV9	TRBJ2-3	.	TGTGCCAGCAGCGCCCGACTAGCGGGGGGGCCTAGGGATACGCAGTATTTT	CASSARLAGGPRDTQYF
.	TRBV6-6	TRBJ1-2	.	TGTGCCAGCAGCCGAGGACTAACCGATGGCTACACCTTC	CASSRGLTDGYTF
.	TRBV3-1/TRBV3-2	TRBJ2-2	.	TGTGCCAGCGGGAACACCGGGGAGCTGTTTTTT	CASGNTGELFF
.	TRBV9	TRBJ2-4	.	TGTGCCAGCAACGACCCACAACTAGAAAACATTCAGTACTTC	CASNDPQLENIQYF
.	TRBV6-1	TRBJ1-4	.	TGTGCCAGCAGTGAAGCTGCCTCGCCTGAAAAACTGTTTTTT	CASSEAASPEKLFF
TRBD2	TRBV7-3	TRBJ2-1	few	TGTGCCAGCAGCCTAATCGCCGCTAGCGGGGGGGCTGGGAATGAGCAGTTCTTC	CASSLIAASGGAGNEQFF
.	TRBV6-5	TRBJ2-7	.	TGTGCCAGCGGGGACACCCCCGGCGAGCAGTACTTC	CASGDTPGEQYF
TRBD2	TRBV5-1	TRBJ2-5	.	TGCGCCAGCAGCTTGGCCAGCCGGGGGGAGGAGACCCAGTACTTC	CASSLASRGEETQYF
TRBD1	TRBV3-1/TRBV3-2	TRBJ1-2	.	TGTGCCAGCAGCCCCCGACCGACAGGGTTCTATGGCTACACCTTC	CASSPRPTGFYGYTF
TRBD2	TRBV6-2/TRBV6-3	TRBJ2-1	.	TGTGCCAGCAGCCCCGTTTTGGCGGGAGGAGGCAATGAGCAGTTCTTC	CASSPVLAGGGNEQFF
.	TRBV28	TRBJ1-5	once	TGTGCCAGCCGTCACCAAGCCACCCTTAGCAATCAGCCCCAGCATTTT	CASRHQATLSNQPQHF
TRBD1	TRBV6-1	TRBJ1-1	once	TGTGCCAGCAGTGAAACAGACAGGGCGGGCACTGAAGCTTTCTTT	CASSETDRAGTEAFF
TRBD2	TRBV9	TRBJ2-2	.	TGTGCCAGCAGCGCAAGTACCGGGGGGTATTTTCTCGGGGAGCTGTTTTTT	CASSASTGGYFLGELFF
.	TRBV24-1	TRBJ1-5	.	TGTGCCACCAGTGACCCTTCCAAGGGCAATCAGCCCCAGCATTTT	CATSDPSKGNQPQHF
TRBD1	TRBV28	TRBJ1-1	.	TGTGCCAGCAGTTCCGGGACAGGGTTCACTGAAGCTTTCTTT	CASSSGTGFTEAFF
TRBD1	TRBV11-3	TRBJ2-7	.	TGTGCCAGCAGCTTAGTTGACAGGGTGAGTCAGCAGTACTTC	CASSLVDRVSQQYF
TRBD1	TRBV9	TRBJ1-1	once	TGTGCCAGCAGCCCGTACAGGGGGCATCTTGAAGCTTTCTTT	CASSPYRGHLEAFF
.	TRBV6-6	TRBJ1-2	.	TGTGCCAGCAGCCTCTTGGGCGGAGGCTACACCTTC	CASSLLGGGYTF
.	TRBV27	TRBJ1-6	.	TGTGCCAGCAGTTGGGTCGTTAATTCACCCCTCCACTTT	CASSWVVNSPLHF
.	TRBV15	TRBJ2-5	.	TGTGCCACCAGCAGAGAAGTTCGACGGGGCCAAGAGACCCAGTACTTC	CATSREVRRGQETQYF
.	TRBV3-1/TRBV3-2	TRBJ2-7	.	TGTGCCAGCAGCCATGGGGCAGGAGTCTACGAGCAGTACTTC	CASSHGAGVYEQYF
.	TRBV2	TRBJ1-2	.	TGTGCCAGCTACTGGGGCCCTAACTATGGCTACACCTTC	CASYWGPNYGYTF
TRBD1	TRBV13	TRBJ2-2	.	TGTGCCGGCAGCTCGAATTCACCGGGACAGGGTGACACCGGGGAGCTGTTTTTT	CAGSSNSPGQGDTGELFF
TRBD2	TRBV11-3	TRBJ2-1	.	TGTGCCAGCAGCTTAGATCATCCTAGCGGGGGCCTCTACAATGAGCAGTTCTTC	CASSLDHPSGGLYNEQFF
TRBD1	TRBV4-1	TRBJ1-4	.	TGCGCCAGCAGCCTCACCTCCGGGACAGGGGGGACCTCTGATGAAAAACTGTTTTTT	CASSLTSGTGGTSDEKLFF
TRBD2	TRBV5-8	TRBJ2-3	.	TGTGCCAGCATCTACAGTGGACTAGCCGGCACAGATACGCAGTATTTT	CASIYSGLAGTDTQYF
TRBD1	TRBV7-2	TRBJ1-1	once	TGTGCCAGCAGCTCCGACAGGGGCGCTGAAGCTTTCTTT	CASSSDRGAEAFF
TRBD2	TRBV6-5	TRBJ2-1	.	TGTGCCAGCAGTCCCCGGGGGGAATACAATGAGCAGTTCTTC	CASSPRGEYNEQFF
.	TRBV15	TRBJ1-5	.	TGTGCCACCAGCAGAGAACAGGGCCATGGGCAGCCCCAGCATTTT	CATSREQGHGQPQHF
.	TRBV5-8	TRBJ2-5	.	TGTGCCAGCAGCGTAATGAAGACCCAGTACTTC	CASSVMKTQYF
.	TRBV27	TRBJ2-2	.	TGTGCCAGCACCCCCGAGAACACCGGGGAGCTGTTTTTT	CASTPENTGELFF
.	TRBV5-1	TRBJ2-7	.	TGCGCCAGCAGCTTCCAGTCCGGGACGACCACCTACGAGCAGTACTTC	CASSFQSGTTTYEQYF
.	TRBV19	TRBJ1-6	.	TGTGCCAGTAGTATGGGACCGGGAGCACCCCTCCACTTT	CASSMGPGAPLHF
.	TRBV9	TRBJ1-1	.	TGTGCCAGCAGCGTAGTATCGGCCAGCAGCACTGAAGCTTTCTTT	CASSVVSASSTEAFF
.	TRBV30	TRBJ1-4	.	TGTGCCTGGAGTTGGGGGGAGAATGAAAAACTGTTTTTT	CAWSWGENEKLFF
.	TRBV7-2	TRBJ1-5	.	TGTGCCAGCAGGGCAAGCAATCAGCCCCAGCATTTT	CASRASNQPQHF
TRBD1	TRBV24-1	TRBJ1-2	.	TGTGCCACCAGTGATTCGGACAGGGACAGTGGTGGCTACACCTTC	CATSDSDRDSGGYTF
.	TRBV4-1	TRBJ2-5	.	TGCGCCAGCAGCCAATTACAGCGGACCCAAGAGACCCAGTACTTC	CASSQLQRTQETQYF
.	TRBV14	TRBJ2-1	.	TGTGCCAGCAGCCAGAGCCGTTACAATGAGCAGTTCTTC	CASSQSRYNEQFF
.	TRBV9	TRBJ2-5	.	TGTGCCAGCAGCGGTGCGGCGGCTCCCATAGAGACCCAGTACTTC	CASSGAAAPIETQYF
.	TRBV7-2	TRBJ2-3	.	TGTGCCAGCAGCTTAGAACGCGGTGGAGGTACGCAGTATTTT	CASSLERGGGTQYF
TRBD1	TRBV11-3	TRBJ2-4	.	TGTGCCAGCAGCTCGCCCGGGACAGCCCGTTACATTCAGTACTTC	CASSSPGTARYIQYF
.	TRBV5-1	TRBJ1-4	.	TGCGCCAGCAGCTTGGGGAGGTTTGAAAAACTGTTTTTT	CASSLGRFEKLFF
TRBD1	TRBV11-3	TRBJ2-5	.	TGTGCCAGCAGCTTAGGTGGACAGGGGGCGACCCAGTACTTC	CASSLGGQGATQYF